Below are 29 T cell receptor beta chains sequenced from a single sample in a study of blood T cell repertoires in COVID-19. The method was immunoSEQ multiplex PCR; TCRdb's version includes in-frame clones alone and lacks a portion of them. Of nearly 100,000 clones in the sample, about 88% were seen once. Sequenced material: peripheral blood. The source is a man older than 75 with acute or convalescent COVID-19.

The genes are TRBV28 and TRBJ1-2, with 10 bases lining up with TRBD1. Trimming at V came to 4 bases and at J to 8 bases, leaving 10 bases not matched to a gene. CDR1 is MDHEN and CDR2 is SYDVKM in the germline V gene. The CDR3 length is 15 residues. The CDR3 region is CASSSYRDRGVGYTF. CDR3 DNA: TGTGCCAGCAGTTCTTACCGGGACAGGGGTGTAGGCTACACCTTC.

For the CDR3, the DNA is TGCGCCAGCAGCTTGTTGGGCACGGGGCAGGGGGGCTACGAGCAGTACTTC. Encoded protein: CASSLLGTGQGGYEQYF. The chain combines TRBV5-1 with TRBJ2-7, with D possibly being TRBD1 (7 bases). Germline V gene data show CDR1 as SGHRS and CDR2 as YFSETQ. Deletions cut 1 base from V and 3 bases from J, with 20 bases between. The CDR3 contains 17 residues.

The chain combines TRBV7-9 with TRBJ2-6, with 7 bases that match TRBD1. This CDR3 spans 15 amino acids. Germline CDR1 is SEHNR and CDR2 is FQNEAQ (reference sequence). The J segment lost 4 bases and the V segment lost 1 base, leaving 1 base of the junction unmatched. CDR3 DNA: TGTGCCAGCAGCTTAGGGACAGGCGGGGCCAACGTCCTGACTTTC. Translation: CASSLGTGGANVLTF.

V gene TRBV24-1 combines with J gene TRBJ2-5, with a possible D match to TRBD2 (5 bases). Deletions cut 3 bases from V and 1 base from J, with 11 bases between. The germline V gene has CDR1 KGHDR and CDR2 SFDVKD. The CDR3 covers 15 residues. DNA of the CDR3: TGTGCCACCAGTGATCGTCGAGGGAGCCAAGAGACCCAGTACTTC. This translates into CATSDRRGSQETQYF.

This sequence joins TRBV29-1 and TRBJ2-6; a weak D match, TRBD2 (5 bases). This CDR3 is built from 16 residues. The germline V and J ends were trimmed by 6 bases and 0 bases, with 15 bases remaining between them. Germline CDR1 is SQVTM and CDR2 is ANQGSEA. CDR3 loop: CSVRTADSSGANVLTF. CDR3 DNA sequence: TGCAGCGTGCGGACTGCTGATTCCTCTGGGGCCAACGTCCTGACTTTC.

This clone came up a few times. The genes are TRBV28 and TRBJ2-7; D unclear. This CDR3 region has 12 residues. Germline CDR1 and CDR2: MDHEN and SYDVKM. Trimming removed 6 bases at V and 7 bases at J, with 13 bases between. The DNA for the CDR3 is TGTGCCAGCAGCTGGGCGAATTCTGAGCAGTACTTC. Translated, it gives CASSWANSEQYF.

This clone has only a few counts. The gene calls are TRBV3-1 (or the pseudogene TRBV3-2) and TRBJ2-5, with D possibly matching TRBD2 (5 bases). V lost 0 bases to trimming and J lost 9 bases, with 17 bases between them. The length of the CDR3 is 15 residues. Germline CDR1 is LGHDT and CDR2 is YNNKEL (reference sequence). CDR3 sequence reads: CASSQDTTRGLSQYF. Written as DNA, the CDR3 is TGTGCCAGCAGCCAAGATACTACCCGGGGTTTATCCCAGTACTTC.

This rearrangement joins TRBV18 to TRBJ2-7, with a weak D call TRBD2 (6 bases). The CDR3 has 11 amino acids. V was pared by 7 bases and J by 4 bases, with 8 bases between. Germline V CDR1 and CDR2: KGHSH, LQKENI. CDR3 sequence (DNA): TGTGCCAGCTTGGAGGGATACGAGCAGTACTTC. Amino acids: CASLEGYEQYF.

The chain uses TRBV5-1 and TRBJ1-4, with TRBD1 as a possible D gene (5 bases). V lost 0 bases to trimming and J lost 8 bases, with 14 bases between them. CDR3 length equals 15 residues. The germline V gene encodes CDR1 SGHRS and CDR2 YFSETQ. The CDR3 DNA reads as TGCGCCAGCAGCTTGGCGGGGGGAAGCAAAGAAAAACTGTTTTTT. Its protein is CASSLAGGSKEKLFF.

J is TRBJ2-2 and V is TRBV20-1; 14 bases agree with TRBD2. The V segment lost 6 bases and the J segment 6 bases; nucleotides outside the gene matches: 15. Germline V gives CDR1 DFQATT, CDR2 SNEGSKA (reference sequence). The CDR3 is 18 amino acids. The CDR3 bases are TGCAGTGCCAGTGATCCATGGACTAGCGGGAGGTCCGCCGGGGAGCTGTTTTTT. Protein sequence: CSASDPWTSGRSAGELFF.

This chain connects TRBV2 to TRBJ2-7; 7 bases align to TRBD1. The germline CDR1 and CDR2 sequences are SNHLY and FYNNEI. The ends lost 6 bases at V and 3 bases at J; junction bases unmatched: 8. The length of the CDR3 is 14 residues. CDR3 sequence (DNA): TGTGCCAGCAGGATGTCGGGACAGAACTACGAGCAGTACTTC. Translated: CASRMSGQNYEQYF.

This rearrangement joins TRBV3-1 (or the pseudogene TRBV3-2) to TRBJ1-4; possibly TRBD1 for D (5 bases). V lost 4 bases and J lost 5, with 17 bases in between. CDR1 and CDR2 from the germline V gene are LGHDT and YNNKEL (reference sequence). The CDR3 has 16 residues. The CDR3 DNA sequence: TGTGCCAGCAGCCTCATCGCAGGGACTGGGAATGAAAAACTGTTTTTT. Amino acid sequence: CASSLIAGTGNEKLFF.

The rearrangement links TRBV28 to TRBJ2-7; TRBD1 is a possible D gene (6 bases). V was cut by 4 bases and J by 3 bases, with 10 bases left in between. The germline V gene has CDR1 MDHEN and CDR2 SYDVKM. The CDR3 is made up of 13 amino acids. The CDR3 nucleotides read TGTGCCAGCAGTTCCGGACAGAACTACGAGCAGTACTTC. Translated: CASSSGQNYEQYF. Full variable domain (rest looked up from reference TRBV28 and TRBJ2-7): DVKVTQSSRYLVKRTGEKVFLECVQDMDHENMFWYRQDPGLGLRLIYFSYDVKMKEKGDIPEGYSVSREKKERFSLILESASTNQTSMYLCASSSGQNYEQYFGPGTRLTVT.

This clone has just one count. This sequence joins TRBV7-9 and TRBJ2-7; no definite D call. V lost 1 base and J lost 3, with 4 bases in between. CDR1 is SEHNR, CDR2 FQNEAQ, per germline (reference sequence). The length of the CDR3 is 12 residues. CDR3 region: CASSLGVYEQYF. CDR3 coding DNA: TGTGCCAGCAGCTTAGGCGTCTACGAGCAGTACTTC.

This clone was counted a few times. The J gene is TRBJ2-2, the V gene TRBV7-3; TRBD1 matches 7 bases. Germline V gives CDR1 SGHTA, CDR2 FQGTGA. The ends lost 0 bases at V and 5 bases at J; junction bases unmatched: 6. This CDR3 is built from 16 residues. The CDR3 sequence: CASSLTGQFGTGELFF. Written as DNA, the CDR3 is TGTGCCAGCAGCTTAACGGGACAGTTTGGTACCGGGGAGCTGTTTTTT.

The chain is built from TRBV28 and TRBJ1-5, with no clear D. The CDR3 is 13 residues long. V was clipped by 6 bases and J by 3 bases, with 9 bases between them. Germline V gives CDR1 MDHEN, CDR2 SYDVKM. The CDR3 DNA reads TGTGCCAGCAGGATCAGTTCCAATCAGCCCCAGCATTTT. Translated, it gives CASRISSNQPQHF. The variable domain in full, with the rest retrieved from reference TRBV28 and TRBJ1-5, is DVKVTQSSRYLVKRTGEKVFLECVQDMDHENMFWYRQDPGLGLRLIYFSYDVKMKEKGDIPEGYSVSREKKERFSLILESASTNQTSMYLCASRISSNQPQHFGDGTRLSIL.

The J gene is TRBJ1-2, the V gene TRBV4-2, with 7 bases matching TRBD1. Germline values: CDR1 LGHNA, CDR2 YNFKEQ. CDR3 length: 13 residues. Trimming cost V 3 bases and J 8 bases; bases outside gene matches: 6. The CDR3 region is CASSHRTGEGYTF. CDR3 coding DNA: TGTGCCAGCAGCCACCGGACAGGTGAAGGCTACACCTTC.

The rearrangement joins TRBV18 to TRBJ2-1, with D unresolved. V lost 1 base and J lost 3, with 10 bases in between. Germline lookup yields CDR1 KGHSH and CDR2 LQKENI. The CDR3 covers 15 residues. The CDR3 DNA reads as TGTGCCAGCTCACCACGGGCTTTATACTACAATGAGCAGTTCTTC. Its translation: CASSPRALYYNEQFF.

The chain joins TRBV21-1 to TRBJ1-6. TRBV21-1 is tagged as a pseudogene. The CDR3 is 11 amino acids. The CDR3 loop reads CASSRESPLHF. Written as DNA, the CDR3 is TGTGCCAGCAGCAGGGAGTCACCCCTCCACTTT.

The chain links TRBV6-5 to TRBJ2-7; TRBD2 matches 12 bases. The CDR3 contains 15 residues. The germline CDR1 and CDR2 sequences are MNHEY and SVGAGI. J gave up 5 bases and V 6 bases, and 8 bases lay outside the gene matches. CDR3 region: CASRRRTSGIHEQYF. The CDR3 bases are TGTGCCAGCAGACGCCGGACTAGCGGGATCCACGAGCAGTACTTC.

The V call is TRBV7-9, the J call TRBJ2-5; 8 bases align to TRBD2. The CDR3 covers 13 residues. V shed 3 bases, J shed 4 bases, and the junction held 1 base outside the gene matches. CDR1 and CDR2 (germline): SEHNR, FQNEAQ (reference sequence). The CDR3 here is CASSFTSGETQYF. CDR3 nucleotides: TGTGCCAGCAGCTTTACTAGCGGAGAGACCCAGTACTTC.

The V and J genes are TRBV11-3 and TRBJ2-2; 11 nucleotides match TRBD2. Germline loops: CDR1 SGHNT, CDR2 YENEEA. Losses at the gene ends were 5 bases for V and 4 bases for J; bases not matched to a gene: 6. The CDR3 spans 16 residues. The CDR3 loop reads CASSPSGRRSTGELFF. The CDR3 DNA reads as TGTGCCAGCAGCCCTAGCGGGAGGCGAAGCACCGGGGAGCTGTTTTTT.

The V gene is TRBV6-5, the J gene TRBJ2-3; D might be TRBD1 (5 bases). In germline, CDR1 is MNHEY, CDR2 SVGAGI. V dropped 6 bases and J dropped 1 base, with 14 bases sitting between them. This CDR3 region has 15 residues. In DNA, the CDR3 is TGTGCCAGCAGCCGGACCCCCAGGGGCACAGATACGCAGTATTTT. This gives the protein CASSRTPRGTDTQYF.

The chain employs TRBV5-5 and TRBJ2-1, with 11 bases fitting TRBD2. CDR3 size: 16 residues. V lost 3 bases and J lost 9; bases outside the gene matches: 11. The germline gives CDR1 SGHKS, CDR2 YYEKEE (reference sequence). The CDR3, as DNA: TGTGCCAGCAGCTCCTTAGCGGGAGGGGGCTTGGGTGAGCAGTTCTTC. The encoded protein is CASSSLAGGGLGEQFF.

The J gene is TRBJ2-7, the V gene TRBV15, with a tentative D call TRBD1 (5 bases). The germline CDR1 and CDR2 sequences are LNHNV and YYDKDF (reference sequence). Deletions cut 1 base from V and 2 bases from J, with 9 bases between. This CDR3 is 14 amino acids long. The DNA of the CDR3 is TGTGCCACCAGCAGAGGGGGCTCCACCTACGAGCAGTACTTC. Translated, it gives CATSRGGSTYEQYF.

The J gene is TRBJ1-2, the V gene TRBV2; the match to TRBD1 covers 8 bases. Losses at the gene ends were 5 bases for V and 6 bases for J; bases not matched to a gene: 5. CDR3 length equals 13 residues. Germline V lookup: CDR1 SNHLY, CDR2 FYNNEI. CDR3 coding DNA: TGTGCCAGCAGTATGGGACAGGATGATGGCTACACCTTC. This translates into CASSMGQDDGYTF.

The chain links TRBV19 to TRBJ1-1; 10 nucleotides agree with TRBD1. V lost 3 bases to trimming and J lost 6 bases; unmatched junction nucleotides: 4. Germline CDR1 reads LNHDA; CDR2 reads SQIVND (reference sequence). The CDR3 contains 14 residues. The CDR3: CASSITGTGAEAFF. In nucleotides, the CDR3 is TGTGCCAGTAGTATCACCGGGACAGGGGCTGAAGCTTTCTTT.

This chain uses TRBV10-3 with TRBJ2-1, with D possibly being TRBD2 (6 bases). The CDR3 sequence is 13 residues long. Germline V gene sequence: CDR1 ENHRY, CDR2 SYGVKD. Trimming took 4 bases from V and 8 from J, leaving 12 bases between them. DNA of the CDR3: TGTGCCATCAGTGTTCGACTAGTCGATGAGCAGTTCTTC. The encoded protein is CAISVRLVDEQFF.

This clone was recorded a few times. The CDR3 nucleotides read TGTGCCAGCTCAGCCGGGACAGGACGCACAGATACGCAGTATTTT. It translates to CASSAGTGRTDTQYF. V gene TRBV18 combines with J gene TRBJ2-3; TRBD1 matches 8 bases. Germline values: CDR1 KGHSH, CDR2 LQKENI. The V gene end was trimmed by 5 bases and the J gene end by 1 base; junction bases not matched to a gene: 5. The CDR3 spans 15 residues. Using reference TRBV18 and TRBJ2-3 for the parts outside the CDR3, the full variable domain is NAGVMQNPRHLVRRRGQEARLRCSPMKGHSHVYWYRQLPEEGLKFMVYLQKENIIDESGMPKERFSAEFPKEGPSILRIQQVVRGDSAAYFCASSAGTGRTDTQYFGPGTRLTVL.